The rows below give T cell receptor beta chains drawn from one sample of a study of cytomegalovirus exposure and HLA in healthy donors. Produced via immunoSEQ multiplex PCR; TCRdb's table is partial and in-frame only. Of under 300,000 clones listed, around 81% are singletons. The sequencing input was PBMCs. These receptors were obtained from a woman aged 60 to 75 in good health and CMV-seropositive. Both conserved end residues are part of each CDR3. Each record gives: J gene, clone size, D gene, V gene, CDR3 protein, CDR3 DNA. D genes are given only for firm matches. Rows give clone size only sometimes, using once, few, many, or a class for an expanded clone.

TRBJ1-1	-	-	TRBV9	CASSPDAQGLYTEAFF	TGTGCCAGCAGCCCCGACGCCCAGGGGCTGTACACTGAAGCTTTCTTT
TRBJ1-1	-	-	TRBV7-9	CASSLGGEEAFF	TGTGCCAGCAGCTTAGGCGGGGAGGAAGCTTTCTTT
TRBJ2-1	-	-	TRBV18	CASSLQDWNNEQFF	TGTGCCAGCTCACTTCAGGACTGGAACAATGAGCAGTTCTTC
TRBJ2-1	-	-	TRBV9	CASSVVPFGNEQFF	TGTGCCAGCAGCGTAGTCCCCTTCGGCAATGAGCAGTTCTTC
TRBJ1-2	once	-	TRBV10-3	CAISEPTDPRHYGYTF	TGTGCCATCAGTGAGCCGACAGATCCGAGGCACTATGGCTACACCTTC
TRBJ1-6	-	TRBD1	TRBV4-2	CASSQLIRGRYSNSPLHF	TGTGCCAGCAGCCAGCTCATCAGGGGGCGATACTCTAATTCACCCCTCCACTTT
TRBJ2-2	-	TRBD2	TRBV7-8	CASSAGLAGSTGELFF	TGTGCCAGCAGCGCAGGACTAGCGGGATCAACCGGGGAGCTGTTTTTT
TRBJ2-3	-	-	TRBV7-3	CASSPNTDTQYF	TGTGCCAGCAGCCCTAACACAGATACGCAGTATTTT
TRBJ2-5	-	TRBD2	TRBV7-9	CASSLKFRHDGGETQYF	TGTGCCAGCAGCTTGAAGTTTCGACACGACGGGGGGGAGACCCAGTACTTC
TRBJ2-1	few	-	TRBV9	CASSVGATNEQFF	TGTGCCAGCAGCGTAGGGGCTACCAATGAGCAGTTCTTC
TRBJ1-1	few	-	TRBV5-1	CASSLGGIGTEAFF	TGCGCCAGCAGCTTGGGAGGGATAGGCACTGAAGCTTTCTTT
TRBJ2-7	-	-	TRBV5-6	CASSWATYEQYF	TGTGCCAGCAGCTGGGCGACCTACGAGCAGTACTTC
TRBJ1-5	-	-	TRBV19	CASSQGSNQPQHF	TGTGCCAGTAGTCAGGGTAGTAATCAGCCCCAGCATTTT
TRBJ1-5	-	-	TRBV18	CASSLTLTGRINQPQHF	TGTGCCAGCTCACTAACGTTGACAGGCCGCATCAATCAGCCCCAGCATTTT
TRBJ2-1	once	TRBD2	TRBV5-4	CASSPTSGNYNEQFF	TGTGCCAGCAGCCCCACTAGCGGGAACTACAATGAGCAGTTCTTC
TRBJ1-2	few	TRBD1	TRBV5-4	CASSLGQGTSGTYGYTF	TGTGCCAGCAGCCTGGGACAGGGGACGAGTGGAACCTATGGCTACACCTTC
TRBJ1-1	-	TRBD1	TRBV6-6	CASVRDRGVMNTEAFF	TGTGCCAGCGTAAGGGACAGGGGGGTAATGAACACTGAAGCTTTCTTT
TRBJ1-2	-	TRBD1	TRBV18	CASSPDRVYGYTF	TGTGCCAGCTCACCGGACAGGGTCTATGGCTACACCTTC
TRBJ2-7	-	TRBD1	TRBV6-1	CASSEYRVGTGSYEQYF	TGTGCCAGCAGTGAATATAGAGTGGGGACAGGATCCTACGAGCAGTACTTC
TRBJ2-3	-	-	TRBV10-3	CAISESRRGPDTQYF	TGTGCCATCAGTGAGTCGAGGCGGGGCCCAGATACGCAGTATTTT
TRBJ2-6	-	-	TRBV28	CASRSRDTLKSGANVLTF	TGTGCCAGCAGGTCCCGGGACACCTTAAAGTCTGGGGCCAACGTCCTGACTTTC
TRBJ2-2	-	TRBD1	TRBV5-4	CASSLAQGANTGELFF	TGTGCCAGCAGCTTGGCACAGGGGGCGAACACCGGGGAGCTGTTTTTT
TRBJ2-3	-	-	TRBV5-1	CATTLENTDTQYF	TGCGCCACCACCTTAGAGAACACAGATACGCAGTATTTT
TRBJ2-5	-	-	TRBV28	CASSFKGRGQETQYF	TGTGCCAGCAGTTTTAAGGGCAGGGGCCAAGAGACCCAGTACTTC
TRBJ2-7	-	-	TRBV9	CASSAGPRADEQYF	TGTGCCAGCAGCGCCGGACCCAGGGCCGACGAGCAGTACTTC